This T cell receptor beta chain was obtained from a study of cytomegalovirus exposure and HLA in healthy donors. Study-wide context: A later analysis reported the same platform for the roughly 110 validation repertoires and the roughly 700 first-cohort repertoires. Study-wide points: The study recorded 150 to 200 TCR beta chains that were cytomegalovirus-associated.

TCRdb's table, derived via immunoSEQ multiplex PCR, lists solely in-frame clones and lacks some. Of 82,000 or so clones in the sample, roughly 95% were seen once. CDR3 length: 16 residues. Turning to this clone: What it binds is not known.

Donors came from a validation cohort of over a hundred subjects, distinct from the first 666-subject cohort. The chain carries TRBV12-2 and TRBJ2-3; TRBD1 is the table's D call, not checked against the DNA. TRBV12-2 is a listed pseudogene. Sequenced sample: PBMCs. The TCR sequence derives from a young woman in good health and CMV-seronegative. The CDR3 DNA reads as TGTGCAAGTCGCTTAGTTCACAGGAAAAGCACAGATACGCAGTATTTT. It is translated as CASRLVHRKSTDTQYF.